Shown below are 10 T cell receptor beta chains from a single sample sequenced in a study of CD8+ T cells in alopecia areata. Extracted RNA was reverse transcribed into cDNA, the sequencing template. TCRdb's copy holds only in-frame clones and misses some; the assay was immunoSEQ multiplex PCR. The table lists around 250,000 clones, under 70% of them singletons. The material was CD4+ T cells sorted from blood, obtained at week 0. These receptors all come from a human donor with alopecia areata.

The genes are TRBV5-1 and TRBJ2-2; TRBD1 matches at 7 bases. Germline CDR1 SGHRS, CDR2 YFSETQ. V lost 3 bases to trimming and J lost 3 bases; unmatched junction nucleotides: 11. The CDR3 length is 17 residues. CDR3 region: CASSSVSGTAYTGELFF. The CDR3 DNA reads TGCGCCAGCAGCTCAGTTTCCGGGACAGCGTACACCGGGGAGCTGTTTTTT.

This chain uses TRBV5-1 with TRBJ1-6, with 8 bases fitting TRBD1. This CDR3 has 15 residues. With 4 bases clipped from V and 7 bases from J, the junction kept 7 bases outside the gene matches. Germline assignment: CDR1 SGHRS and CDR2 YFSETQ. The CDR3: CASSENQGANSPLHF. DNA for the CDR3: TGCGCCAGCAGCGAGAACCAGGGGGCGAATTCACCCCTCCACTTT. Looking up the rest from reference TRBV5-1 and TRBJ1-6 gives the full variable domain: KAGVTQTPRYLIKTRGQQVTLSCSPISGHRSVSWYQQTPGQGLQFLFEYFSETQRNKGNFPGRFSGRQFSNSRSEMNVSTLELGDSALYLCASSENQGANSPLHFGNGTRLTVT.

This chain joins TRBV4-1 and TRBJ1-2, with unresolved D. The germline gives CDR1 MGHRA, CDR2 YSYEKL. The CDR3 extends over 12 amino acids. V lost 0 bases and J lost 4, with 3 bases in between. DNA for the CDR3: TGCGCCAGCAGCCAAGACAGCTATGGCTACACCTTC. Translating gives CASSQDSYGYTF.

This clone was found once. CDR3 residues: CASSLSQGSYEQYF. DNA of the CDR3: TGCGCCAGCAGCTTGAGCCAGGGCTCCTACGAGCAGTACTTC. V gene TRBV5-1 combines with J gene TRBJ2-7, with D possibly matching TRBD1 (5 bases). In germline, CDR1 is SGHRS, CDR2 YFSETQ. This CDR3 comprises 14 residues. Trimming took off 1 base at V and 0 bases at J, with 8 bases between the two ends.

This chain connects TRBV4-3 to TRBJ2-5; D might be TRBD2 (5 bases). Germline V gene sequence: CDR1 LGHNA, CDR2 YSLEER. V lost 0 bases and J 7 bases, leaving 12 bases between the germline ends. The CDR3 sequence is 14 residues long. Here the CDR3 DNA reads TGCGCCAGCAGCCAAGATCTGAGGGCAGGGACCCAGTACTTC. Amino acids: CASSQDLRAGTQYF.

This sequence joins TRBV5-6 and TRBJ2-5, with D perhaps assigned TRBD1 or TRBD2 (6 bases each). The CDR3 length is 13 residues. Per germline, CDR1 SGHDT and CDR2 YYEEEE. Trimming removed 4 bases at V and 5 bases at J, with 12 bases between. This CDR3 reads CASSHREVETQYF. The CDR3 DNA follows: TGTGCCAGCAGCCACAGGGAGGTGGAGACCCAGTACTTC.

This clone was counted only a few times. The chain carries TRBV29-1 and TRBJ2-3; 11 bases align to TRBD2. The length of the CDR3 is 14 residues. The V gene end was trimmed by 0 bases and the J gene end by 4 bases; junction bases not matched to a gene: 0. In germline, CDR1 is SQVTM, CDR2 ANQGSEA. The CDR3 bases are TGCAGCGTTGAAGAGGGACTAGCGGCAGATACGCAGTATTTT. The encoded protein is CSVEEGLAADTQYF.

The chain employs TRBV5-1 and TRBJ1-1, with a weak D call TRBD1 (6 bases). The germline gives CDR1 SGHRS, CDR2 YFSETQ. Trimming removed 4 bases from V and 5 bases from J, with 15 bases in between. The CDR3 has 14 amino acids. Here the CDR3 reads CASSLGAQGTEAFF. For the CDR3, the DNA is TGCGCCAGCAGCCTGGGAGCACAGGGTACTGAAGCTTTCTTT.

The sample holds many counts of this clone. The J gene is TRBJ2-7, the V gene TRBV18; D is uncertain. V lost 6 bases, J lost 0 bases, and 12 bases lay in between. Germline lookup yields CDR1 KGHSH and CDR2 LQKENI. This CDR3 has 14 residues. The CDR3 DNA is TGTGCCAGCTCCCCTAAAGACCGCTCCTACGAGCAGTACTTC. Its protein is CASSPKDRSYEQYF. The variable domain in full, with the rest retrieved from reference TRBV18 and TRBJ2-7, is NAGVMQNPRHLVRRRGQEARLRCSPMKGHSHVYWYRQLPEEGLKFMVYLQKENIIDESGMPKERFSAEFPKEGPSILRIQQVVRGDSAAYFCASSPKDRSYEQYFGPGTRLTVT.

V and J are TRBV27 and TRBJ1-6, with unresolved D. Deletions cut 8 bases from V and 10 bases from J, with 12 bases between. The CDR3 extends over 12 amino acids. The germline gives CDR1 MNHEY, CDR2 SMNVEV (reference sequence). This CDR3 reads CASGLSGSPLHF. CDR3 sequence (DNA): TGTGCCAGCGGGCTTAGCGGGTCACCCCTCCACTTT.